This T cell receptor beta chain was profiled in a study of T cell responses to AZD1222 COVID-19 vaccine. TCRdb keeps only in-frame clones here, not all; method: immunoSEQ multiplex PCR. There are around 99,000 clones in the sample; approximately 90% occur only once, and approximately 11% lies in the top ten. The sequence came from an adult in good health. The sequencing here drew on peripheral blood, taken on day 0 of AZD1222 vaccination.

The CDR3 loop is CASRSGRTEDSPLHF. The CDR3 DNA is TGTGCCTCCCGGTCGGGGCGGACAGAGGATTCACCCCTCCACTTT. J is TRBJ1-6 and V is TRBV5-4; TRBD1 is a possible D gene (6 bases). CDR3 size: 15 residues. Germline assignment: CDR1 SGHNT and CDR2 YYREEE (reference sequence). Between the trimmed V and J ends, which lost 10 bases and 8 bases, there was a span of 22 bases.